The clone carrying this T cell receptor beta chain was detected ten times or more. The authors amplified TCR beta CDR3 regions from RNA transcripts. HTBI primers served in a first-round RT-PCR, which a second-round multiplex PCR followed. From the multiplex PCR reads, TCRdb called clonotypes with MiXCR, one entry per CDR3 protein. The table shows approximately 17,000 distinct CDR3 sequences, with roughly 50% occurring only once. Trimming cost V 5 bases and J 4 bases; bases outside gene matches: 6. Germline assignment: CDR1 SGHAT and CDR2 FQNNGV. This CDR3 comprises 14 residues. This specimen belongs to a study of Graves' ophthalmopathy and Graves' hyperthyroidism.

The sequenced sample was peripheral blood. The sequence derives from a woman in her forties with stable Graves' hyperthyroidism. J is TRBJ1-2 and V is TRBV11-2; 8 nucleotides align to TRBD1. The CDR3 sequence: CASSLGQGAYGYTF. For the CDR3, the DNA is TGTGCCAGCAGCCTTGGACAGGGTGCCTATGGCTACACCTTC.